This paragraph reports one T cell receptor beta chain. Recovered participants had two consecutive negative NP/OP PCR tests, healthcare professional clearance, or symptom resolution. The sample comes from a study of blood T cell repertoires in COVID-19. The germline gives CDR1 MGHRA, CDR2 YSYEKL. V trimming: 1 base; J trimming: 5 bases; junction bases outside the gene matches: 7. The length of the CDR3 is 16 residues. Sequencing was performed with immunoSEQ multiplex PCR; in TCRdb, only in-frame clones are kept and a portion is missing. Of hundreds of thousands of clones listed, about 88% are singletons.

Sequences were obtained from PBMCs or T cells enriched from blood (not recorded which). This chain uses TRBV4-1 with TRBJ2-1, with 8 bases lining up with TRBD2. The sequence was collected from a man aged 55 to 70 who had recovered from COVID-19. For the CDR3, the DNA is TGCGCCAGCAGCCAAGTCGGGGGGGCGTATCACAATGAGCAGTTCTTC. This encodes CASSQVGGAYHNEQFF.